This T cell receptor beta chain is drawn from a study of T cells after yellow fever vaccination. Trimming pared 3 bases from V and 6 bases from J, leaving 14 bases between. This CDR3 comprises 14 residues. Germline V gene data show CDR1 as ENHRY and CDR2 as SYGVKD. Via MiXCR, TCRdb re-called the 5' RACE reads, giving one row per CDR3 protein. Among approximately 150,000 distinct CDR3 sequences listed, approximately 6.2% were seen once. The gene calls are TRBV10-3 and TRBJ1-2; D is unresolved. This specimen was CD4+ T cells sorted from PBMCs, taken on the day of the first yellow fever vaccination. The source is a man between 18 and 35 years old who received the YFV17D yellow fever vaccine. The DNA for the CDR3 is TGTGCCATCAGTGACTGGTCGTCCACGAATGGCTACACCTTC. It is translated as CAISDWSSTNGYTF.